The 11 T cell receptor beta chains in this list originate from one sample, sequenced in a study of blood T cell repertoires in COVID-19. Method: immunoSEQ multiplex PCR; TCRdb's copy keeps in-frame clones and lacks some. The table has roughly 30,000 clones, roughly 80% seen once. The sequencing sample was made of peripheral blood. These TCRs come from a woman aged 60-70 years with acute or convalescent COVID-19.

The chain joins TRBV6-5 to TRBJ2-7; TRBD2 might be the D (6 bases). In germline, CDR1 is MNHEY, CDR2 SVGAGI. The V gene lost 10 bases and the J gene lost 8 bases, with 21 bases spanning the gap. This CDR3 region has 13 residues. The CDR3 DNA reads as TGTGCCACGGCCCGGGGACCCCTAGCGCAGCAGTACTTC. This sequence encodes CATARGPLAQQYF.

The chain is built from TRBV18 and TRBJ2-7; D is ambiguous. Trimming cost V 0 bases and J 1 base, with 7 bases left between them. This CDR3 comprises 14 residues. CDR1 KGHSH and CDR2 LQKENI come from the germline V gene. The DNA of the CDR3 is TGTGCCAGCTCACCACCGGCCACATCCTACGAGCAGTACTTC. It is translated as CASSPPATSYEQYF.

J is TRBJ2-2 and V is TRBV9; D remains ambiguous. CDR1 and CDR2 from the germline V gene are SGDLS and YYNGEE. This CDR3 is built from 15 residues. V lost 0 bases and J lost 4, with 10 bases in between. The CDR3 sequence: CASSVGGGFTGELFF. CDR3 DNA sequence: TGTGCCAGCAGCGTAGGTGGCGGCTTCACCGGGGAGCTGTTTTTT.

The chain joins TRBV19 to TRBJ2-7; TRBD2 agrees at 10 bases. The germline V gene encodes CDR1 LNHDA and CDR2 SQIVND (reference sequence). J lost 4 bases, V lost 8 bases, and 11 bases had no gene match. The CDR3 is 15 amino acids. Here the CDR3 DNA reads TGTGCCAGTTCCGAAGCGGGGGGGTTCCAATACGAGCAGTACTTC. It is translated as CASSEAGGFQYEQYF.

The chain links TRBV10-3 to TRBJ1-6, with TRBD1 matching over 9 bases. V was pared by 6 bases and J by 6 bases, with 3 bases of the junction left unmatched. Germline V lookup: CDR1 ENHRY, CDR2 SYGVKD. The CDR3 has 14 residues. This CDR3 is CAIRGQGSNSPLHF. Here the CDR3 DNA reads TGTGCCATCAGGGGACAGGGAAGTAATTCACCCCTCCACTTT.

The DNA of the CDR3 is TGTGCCAGCAGTGAATACAGGGCTGGGGCCAACGTCCTGACTTTC. Translated: CASSEYRAGANVLTF. The rearrangement links TRBV6-1 to TRBJ2-6, with D perhaps matching TRBD1 (6 bases). This CDR3 is built from 15 residues. Between the trimmed V and J ends, which lost 2 bases and 2 bases, there was a span of 7 bases. In germline, CDR1 is MNHNS, CDR2 SASEGT.

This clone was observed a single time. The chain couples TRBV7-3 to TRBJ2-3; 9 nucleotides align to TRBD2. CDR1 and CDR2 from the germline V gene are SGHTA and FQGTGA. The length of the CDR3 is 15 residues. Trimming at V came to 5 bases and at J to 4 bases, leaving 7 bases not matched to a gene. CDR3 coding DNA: TGTGCCAGCAGCCTACTTGGCGGGGGGGCAGATACGCAGTATTTT. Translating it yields CASSLLGGGADTQYF.

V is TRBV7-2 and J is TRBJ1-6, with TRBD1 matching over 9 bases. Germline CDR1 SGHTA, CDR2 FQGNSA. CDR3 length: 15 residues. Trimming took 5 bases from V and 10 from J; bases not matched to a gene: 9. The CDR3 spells CASSQAGQGTSPLHF. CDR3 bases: TGTGCCAGCAGCCAGGCGGGACAGGGAACCTCACCCCTCCACTTT.

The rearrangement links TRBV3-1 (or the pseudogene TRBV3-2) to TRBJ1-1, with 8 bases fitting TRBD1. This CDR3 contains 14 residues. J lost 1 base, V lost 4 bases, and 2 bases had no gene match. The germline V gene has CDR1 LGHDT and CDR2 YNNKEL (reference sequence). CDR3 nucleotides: TGTGCCAGCAGCCTGACAGGGGCGAACACTGAAGCTTTCTTT. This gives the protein CASSLTGANTEAFF.

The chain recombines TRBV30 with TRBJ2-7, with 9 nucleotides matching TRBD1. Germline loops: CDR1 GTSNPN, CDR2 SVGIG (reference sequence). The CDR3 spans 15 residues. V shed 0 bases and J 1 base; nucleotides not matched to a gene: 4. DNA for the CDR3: TGTGCCTGGAGTGTAAGTGGGACAGGGTCCTACGAGCAGTACTTC. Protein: CAWSVSGTGSYEQYF. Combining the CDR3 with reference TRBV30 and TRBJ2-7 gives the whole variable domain SQTIHQWPATLVQPVGSPLSLECTVEGTSNPNLYWYRQAAGRGLQLLFYSVGIGQISSEVPQNLSASRPQDRQFILSSKKLLLSDSGFYLCAWSVSGTGSYEQYFGPGTRLTVT.

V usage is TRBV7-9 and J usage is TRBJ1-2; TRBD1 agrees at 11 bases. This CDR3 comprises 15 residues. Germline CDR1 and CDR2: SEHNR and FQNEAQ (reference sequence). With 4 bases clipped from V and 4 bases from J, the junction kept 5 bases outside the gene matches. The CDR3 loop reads CASSSEDRGPYGYTF. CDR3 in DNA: TGTGCCAGCAGCTCCGAGGACAGGGGGCCCTATGGCTACACCTTC.